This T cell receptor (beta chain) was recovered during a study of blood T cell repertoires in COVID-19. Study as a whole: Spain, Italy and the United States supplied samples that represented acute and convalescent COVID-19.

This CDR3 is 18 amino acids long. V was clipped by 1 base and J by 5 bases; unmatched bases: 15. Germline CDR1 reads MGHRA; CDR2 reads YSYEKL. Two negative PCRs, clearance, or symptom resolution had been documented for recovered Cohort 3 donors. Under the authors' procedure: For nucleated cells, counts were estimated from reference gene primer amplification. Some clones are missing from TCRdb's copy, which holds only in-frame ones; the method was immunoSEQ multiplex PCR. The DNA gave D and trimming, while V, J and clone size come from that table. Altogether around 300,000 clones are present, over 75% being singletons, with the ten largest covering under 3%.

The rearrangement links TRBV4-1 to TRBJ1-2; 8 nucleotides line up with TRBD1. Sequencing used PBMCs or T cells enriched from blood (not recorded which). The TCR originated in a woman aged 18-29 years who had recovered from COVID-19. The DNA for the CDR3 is TGCGCCAGCAGCCAAGGGTTGCCAGGGGGCGCGACCAAGTATGGCTACACCTTC. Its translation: CASSQGLPGGATKYGYTF.